This T cell receptor beta chain came from a study of blood T cell repertoires in COVID-19. Study information: Researchers got acute and convalescent COVID-19 samples from the United States, Italy and Spain. Sources were T cells, B-cell-depleted T cells, or PBMCs; the material itself was cDNA or gDNA.

Participant-reported clinical history was the basis for cohort assignment. The repertoire was sequenced with immunoSEQ multiplex PCR; TCRdb's copy has only in-frame clones and lacks some. The sample lists 400,000 to 500,000 clones, 70% to 90% seen once, with approximately 1.3% in the top ten. Germline V gene sequence: CDR1 ENHRY, CDR2 SYGVKD. CDR3 length equals 14 residues. Trimming took 6 bases from V and 1 from J; bases not matched to a gene: 3. The clonotype originates from a woman under 30 who had been exposed to COVID-19. Sequenced sample: PBMCs or T cells enriched from blood (not recorded which). V and J are TRBV10-3 and TRBJ1-1; TRBD1 matches at 9 bases. CDR3 in amino acids: CAISMGQGNTEAFF. The CDR3 DNA sequence: TGTGCCATCAGCATGGGACAGGGGAACACTGAAGCTTTCTTT.